This T cell receptor beta chain came from a study of blood T cell repertoires in COVID-19. The CDR3 runs to 15 residues. Germline values: CDR1 MGHRA, CDR2 YSYEKL. V was pared by 2 bases and J by 3 bases, with 14 bases between. The method was immunoSEQ multiplex PCR; TCRdb's version includes in-frame clones alone and lacks a portion of them. This table has a few hundred thousand clones, about 80% appearing once. This clone was seen a handful of times. This TCR came from a woman in her thirties who had recovered from COVID-19. V usage is TRBV4-1 and J usage is TRBJ2-7; tentative D call: TRBD2 (6 bases). Sequences were obtained from peripheral blood. CDR3 sequence reads: CASSQKGSGDYEQYF. DNA of the CDR3: TGCGCCAGCAGCCAAAAAGGTAGCGGAGACTACGAGCAGTACTTC.